These 21 T cell receptor beta chains were all obtained from the same sample, sequenced in a study of cytomegalovirus exposure and HLA in healthy donors. The protocol was immunoSEQ multiplex PCR, while the TCRdb copy is restricted to in-frame clones and leaves out a portion. The table shows hundreds of thousands of clones, with approximately 90% occurring only once. The sample consisted of PBMCs. These receptors were collected from a young woman in good health and CMV-seronegative.

This clone turned up a few times. The CDR3 sequence is CASTGGRYNSPLHF. The CDR3 nucleotides read TGTGCCAGCACAGGGGGCCGCTATAATTCACCCCTCCACTTT. V and J are TRBV28 and TRBJ1-6; 8 nucleotides align to TRBD1. This CDR3 is built from 14 residues. Germline CDR1 and CDR2: MDHEN and SYDVKM. V gave up 7 bases and J gave up 3 bases; unmatched junction bases: 2.

This chain uses TRBV6-5 with TRBJ1-1, with D perhaps TRBD1 (5 bases). The length of the CDR3 is 15 residues. The germline gives CDR1 MNHEY, CDR2 SVGAGI. Trimming shortened V by 2 bases and J by 4 bases, and 14 bases separated the two germline ends. CDR3 bases: TGTGCCAGCAGTTACGGGGCAGGGCGGCCCACTGAAGCTTTCTTT. It specifies CASSYGAGRPTEAFF.

J is TRBJ2-1 and V is TRBV5-6; D is perhaps TRBD1 (5 bases). The CDR3 consists of 14 residues. The germline V and J ends were trimmed by 0 bases and 4 bases, with 8 bases remaining between them. CDR1 is SGHDT, CDR2 YYEEEE, per germline. The CDR3 protein is CASSLATAYNEQFF. The CDR3 DNA sequence: TGTGCCAGCAGCTTGGCGACAGCATACAATGAGCAGTTCTTC.

The rearrangement uses TRBV29-1 and TRBJ1-2; 7 nucleotides agree with TRBD1. This CDR3 has 12 amino acids. Looked up from germline, CDR1 is SQVTM and CDR2 is ANQGSEA. The V segment lost 7 bases and the J segment 4 bases; nucleotides outside the gene matches: 6. Here the CDR3 DNA reads TGCAGCGGACAAGACAGGGTCTATGGCTACACCTTC. Translated, it gives CSGQDRVYGYTF.

The chain is built from TRBV27 and TRBJ1-2, with D possibly being TRBD1 (5 bases). Trimming took off 0 bases at V and 4 bases at J, with 15 bases between the two ends. This CDR3 contains 16 residues. The V gene's germline CDR1 is MNHEY and CDR2 SMNVEV (reference sequence). The DNA of the CDR3 is TGTGCCAGCAGTTTATCGTCGGCTCAGGGTTTCTATGGCTACACCTTC. Translation gives CASSLSSAQGFYGYTF.

As DNA, the CDR3 is TGTGCCAGCAGTGATGGGGGAGGCTATGGCTACACCTTC. Translation: CASSDGGGYGYTF. The chain carries TRBV2 and TRBJ1-2; possible D gene TRBD1, 5 bases. The CDR3 loop spans 13 amino acids. V was cut by 3 bases and J by 4 bases, with 9 bases left in between. CDR1 and CDR2 from the germline V gene are SNHLY and FYNNEI.

The rearrangement links TRBV7-8 to TRBJ1-3, with a tentative D call TRBD1 (5 bases). CDR3 length: 14 amino acids. CDR1 is SGHVS and CDR2 is FQNEAQ in the germline V gene. V lost 3 bases and J 6 bases, leaving 12 bases between the germline ends. CDR3 amino acids: CASSFGGGSNTIYF. CDR3 coding DNA: TGTGCCAGCAGCTTCGGCGGGGGGTCAAACACCATATATTTT.

This chain connects TRBV27 to TRBJ2-6; TRBD1 is a possible D gene (6 bases). CDR1 MNHEY and CDR2 SMNVEV come from the germline V gene (reference sequence). Trimming took off 5 bases at V and 1 base at J, with 9 bases between the two ends. This CDR3 has 15 amino acids. For the CDR3, the DNA is TGTGCCAGCAGTACAGGGCTATCTGGGGCCAACGTCCTGACTTTC. Amino acids: CASSTGLSGANVLTF.

The J gene is TRBJ2-6, the V gene TRBV7-9, with D possibly matching TRBD1 (6 bases). The CDR3 length is 15 residues. V was cut by 6 bases and J by 0 bases, with 9 bases left in between. Germline CDR1 is SEHNR and CDR2 is FQNEAQ (reference sequence). The CDR3 coding sequence is TGTGCCAGCAGTACAGGGAGCTCTGGGGCCAACGTCCTGACTTTC. Protein product: CASSTGSSGANVLTF. Full variable domain (remainder filled in from reference TRBV7-9 and TRBJ2-6): DTGVSQNPRHKITKRGQNVTFRCDPISEHNRLYWYRQTLGQGPEFLTYFQNEAQLEKSRLLSDRFSAERPKGSFSTLEIQRTEQGDSAMYLCASSTGSSGANVLTFGAGSRLTVL.

This rearrangement joins TRBV28 to TRBJ1-1, with D unclear. Germline V CDR1 and CDR2: MDHEN, SYDVKM. Trimming took off 1 base at V and 5 bases at J, with 11 bases between the two ends. The CDR3 is 14 amino acids. The CDR3 reads CASSLSGVGTEAFF. CDR3 coding DNA: TGTGCCAGCAGTTTATCCGGAGTCGGGACTGAAGCTTTCTTT. The full variable domain, completed using reference TRBV28 and TRBJ1-1, is DVKVTQSSRYLVKRTGEKVFLECVQDMDHENMFWYRQDPGLGLRLIYFSYDVKMKEKGDIPEGYSVSREKKERFSLILESASTNQTSMYLCASSLSGVGTEAFFGQGTRLTVV.

V is TRBV2 and J is TRBJ1-3, with D possibly being TRBD1 (6 bases). The V end lost 3 bases, the J end lost 4 bases, and 13 bases lay between the germline ends. CDR3 size: 15 residues. The germline CDR1 and CDR2 sequences are SNHLY and FYNNEI. The chain's CDR3 is CASSDPRTAGNTIYF. The CDR3 region has the DNA TGTGCCAGCAGTGATCCTAGGACAGCCGGAAACACCATATATTTT.

J is TRBJ1-1 and V is TRBV6-5, with D unclear. CDR1 is MNHEY, CDR2 SVGAGI, per germline. This CDR3 has 13 residues. Between the trimmed V and J ends, which lost 0 bases and 7 bases, there was a span of 9 bases. DNA for the CDR3: TGTGCCAGCAGTTACTCGTTTGGGCTTGAAGCTTTCTTT. Translation gives CASSYSFGLEAFF.

The J gene is TRBJ2-5, the V gene TRBV19; 12 bases are shared with TRBD1. The V and J ends lost 6 bases and 7 bases, in that order; junction bases with no gene match: 18. CDR3 length: 18 residues. Germline V gene lookup returns CDR1 LNHDA and CDR2 SQIVND (reference sequence). CDR3 loop: CASSPQGQGASRAATQYF. The CDR3 DNA reads TGTGCCAGTAGCCCCCAGGGACAGGGGGCGAGTAGGGCCGCGACCCAGTACTTC.

This rearrangement joins TRBV7-6 to TRBJ2-2; D is uncertain. This CDR3 is built from 13 residues. Germline CDR1 is SGHVS and CDR2 is FNYEAQ. Trimming stripped 5 bases from V and 7 bases from J, with 11 bases between. The CDR3 region is CASSRSNRGELFF. CDR3 in DNA: TGTGCCAGCAGCCGATCTAACCGCGGGGAGCTGTTTTTT. Based on the CDR3 plus reference TRBV7-6 and TRBJ2-2, the full variable domain is GAGVSQSPRYKVTKRGQDVALRCDPISGHVSLYWYRQALGQGPEFLTYFNYEAQQDKSGLPNDRFSAERPEGSISTLTIQRTEQRDSAMYRCASSRSNRGELFFGEGSRLTVL.

In this sample, this clone turned up once. J is TRBJ2-5 and V is TRBV27; tentatively, D is TRBD1 (6 bases). Germline CDR1 is MNHEY and CDR2 is SMNVEV (reference sequence). The CDR3 totals 14 residues. V was shortened by 6 bases and J by 4 bases, with 15 bases between the two germline ends. The CDR3 nucleotides read TGTGCCAGCAGGTACAGGGCAATGGGAGAGACCCAGTACTTC. Amino acid sequence: CASRYRAMGETQYF.

This clone occurred once. V and J are TRBV27 and TRBJ2-3; perhaps TRBD2 as D (6 bases). V was clipped by 5 bases and J by 0 bases, with 18 bases between them. The CDR3 covers 17 residues. The germline gives CDR1 MNHEY, CDR2 SMNVEV (reference sequence). The CDR3 coding sequence is TGTGCCAGCAGTCCTCGAAATCGGGGGTCTAGCACAGATACGCAGTATTTT. Its translation: CASSPRNRGSSTDTQYF.

V and J are TRBV15 and TRBJ2-2, with a possible D match to TRBD1 (6 bases). Germline V gene data show CDR1 as LNHNV and CDR2 as YYDKDF (reference sequence). V was pared by 0 bases and J by 4 bases, with 9 bases between. CDR3 length: 15 residues. The CDR3 protein is CATSRDSRGTGELFF. In DNA form, the CDR3 reads TGTGCCACCAGCAGAGACTCCAGGGGCACCGGGGAGCTGTTTTTT.

V gene TRBV7-9 combines with J gene TRBJ2-5; 8 bases align to TRBD2. Germline trimming cut 4 bases from V and 1 base from J; bases unmatched to any gene: 11. Per the germline V gene, CDR1 is SEHNR and CDR2 is FQNEAQ (reference sequence). This CDR3 comprises 17 residues. The CDR3 loop is CASSSGTTSGFQETQYF. The CDR3 DNA follows: TGTGCCAGCAGCTCCGGTACCACTAGCGGATTCCAAGAGACCCAGTACTTC.

This rearrangement joins TRBV27 to TRBJ2-1; TRBD1 agrees at 8 bases. CDR3 size: 17 residues. V shed 0 bases and J 0 bases; nucleotides not matched to a gene: 4. Germline lookup yields CDR1 MNHEY and CDR2 SMNVEV (reference sequence). Here the CDR3 DNA reads TGTGCCAGCAGTTTATCCCGGACAGGGAGCTCCTACAATGAGCAGTTCTTC. This encodes CASSLSRTGSSYNEQFF.

The chain employs TRBV30 and TRBJ1-2; 9 nucleotides line up with TRBD1. CDR1 is GTSNPN, CDR2 SVGIG, per germline (reference sequence). The junction had 12 bases not matched to a gene; V was cut back by 0 bases and J by 7 bases. This CDR3 is built from 16 residues. CDR3 sequence reads: CAWSVNPGTGSSGYTF. The CDR3 nucleotides read TGTGCCTGGAGTGTAAATCCCGGGACAGGGTCGTCTGGCTACACCTTC.

The CDR3 spells CASRASGRLMFF. CDR3 nucleotides: TGTGCCAGCAGGGCGAGCGGGAGGCTCATGTTCTTC. The chain joins TRBV28 to TRBJ2-1; 9 bases are shared with TRBD2. The J segment lost 15 bases and the V segment lost 6 bases, leaving 9 bases of the junction unmatched. Germline CDR1 reads MDHEN; CDR2 reads SYDVKM. This CDR3 spans 12 amino acids. The whole variable domain, filled in from reference TRBV28 and TRBJ2-1, reads DVKVTQSSRYLVKRTGEKVFLECVQDMDHENMFWYRQDPGLGLRLIYFSYDVKMKEKGDIPEGYSVSREKKERFSLILESASTNQTSMYLCASRASGRLMFFGPGTRLTVL.